The entry below describes one TCR beta chain. Its cognate antigen is unknown. This entry is derived from a study of CXCR3-negative and CXCR3-positive naive CD8 T cells. For the study at large: About 140 million TRB reads were obtained in total, which works out to about 1.5 +/- 0.3 million per library. Study findings and constraints: From TRB CDR3 properties, TCR strength was inferred; surface CD5 did not differ between naive subsets.

This CDR3 spans 14 amino acids. Germline CDR1 reads LNHNV; CDR2 reads YYDKDF (reference sequence). Via 5' RACE with UMI labels, TRB cDNA libraries were prepared. TCRdb re-called the 5' RACE reads and gives one entry per CDR3 protein, without DNA. Here the sample table reports approximately 83,000 distinct CDR3 sequences. Sequenced input: naive CXCR3- CD8+ T cells from blood. The subset was: CD45RO-CCR7+CD27+CD95- naive CD8+ T cells lacking CXCR3 (TNR3-). The sequence derives from a human donor in good health. Some clones in this sample may be carry-over from other donors' samples. This chain connects TRBV15 to TRBJ2-7. CDR3 residues: CATSRAEIQYEQYF.